The 7 T cell receptor beta chains below all came from one sample that was sequenced in a study of T-cell memory formation after mild COVID-19. A single record per CDR3 protein comes from TCRdb applying MiXCR to the 5' RACE reads. The profile shows 40,000 to 45,000 distinct CDR3 sequences, about a tenth of them singletons. Sample: PBMCs or a T cell subset sorted from them (not recorded which). These receptors were collected from an adult woman who had mild COVID-19 (a few samples of this study predate the infection). Cell type and time point are not known.

This clonotype has a handful of counts. The V call is TRBV5-1, the J call TRBJ2-5; 7 bases map to TRBD1. The CDR3 loop spans 14 amino acids. The germline V gene has CDR1 SGHRS and CDR2 YFSETQ. V was clipped by 4 bases and J by 2 bases; unmatched bases: 5. The chain's CDR3 is CASSPGQVQETQYF. The DNA of the CDR3 is TGCGCCAGCAGCCCCGGACAGGTTCAAGAGACCCAGTACTTC. Complete variable domain (other parts from reference TRBV5-1 and TRBJ2-5): KAGVTQTPRYLIKTRGQQVTLSCSPISGHRSVSWYQQTPGQGLQFLFEYFSETQRNKGNFPGRFSGRQFSNSRSEMNVSTLELGDSALYLCASSPGQVQETQYFGPGTRLLVL.

The table lists this clonotype with a few counts. This sequence joins TRBV5-1 and TRBJ1-1; 7 bases align to TRBD1. Germline CDR1 SGHRS, CDR2 YFSETQ. V was clipped by 4 bases and J by 4 bases; unmatched bases: 7. The CDR3 is 14 amino acids. CDR3 in amino acids: CASSQTAGGTEAFF. Written as DNA, the CDR3 is TGCGCCAGCAGCCAAACCGCAGGGGGCACTGAAGCTTTCTTT.

This clonotype was seen a single time. This chain links TRBV9 with TRBJ2-1; TRBD2 matches 12 bases. Per the germline V gene, CDR1 is SGDLS and CDR2 is YYNGEE. CDR3 length: 18 amino acids. The junction had 6 bases not matched to a gene; V was cut back by 2 bases and J by 0 bases. The CDR3 DNA is TGTGCCAGCAGCGTGACTAGCGGGGGAGCGGTCTCCTACAATGAGCAGTTCTTC. Encoded protein: CASSVTSGGAVSYNEQFF.

This clonotype was seen at least ten times. The chain recombines TRBV20-1 with TRBJ2-7; TRBD2 aligns across 8 bases. J lost 4 bases, V lost 5 bases, and 7 bases had no gene match. Germline loops: CDR1 DFQATT, CDR2 SNEGSKA (reference sequence). This CDR3 is 13 amino acids long. CDR3 sequence: CSAGTRGRYEQYF. CDR3 DNA sequence: TGCAGTGCTGGGACTAGGGGCAGGTACGAGCAGTACTTC.

This clonotype was recorded many times. This chain joins TRBV5-5 and TRBJ2-1; TRBD2 is a possible D gene (5 bases). Germline values: CDR1 SGHKS, CDR2 YYEKEE (reference sequence). The CDR3 consists of 15 residues. Between the trimmed V and J ends, which lost 0 bases and 9 bases, there was a span of 16 bases. In nucleotides, the CDR3 is TGTGCCAGCAGCTTGGAAGTCGCCGGACTCCGTGAGCAGTTCTTC. This translates into CASSLEVAGLREQFF.

The chain joins TRBV5-1 to TRBJ2-3; D unresolved. The CDR3 runs to 14 residues. V was clipped by 4 bases and J by 2 bases, with 11 bases between them. Per the germline V gene, CDR1 is SGHRS and CDR2 is YFSETQ. The CDR3 region is CASSPSSNTDTQYF. DNA of the CDR3: TGCGCCAGCAGCCCATCGTCAAACACAGATACGCAGTATTTT.

V usage is TRBV12-2 and J usage is TRBJ1-2; TRBD1 reflects the table's D call only, with no check against the DNA. TRBV12-2 is a documented pseudogene. This CDR3 has 17 amino acids. The CDR3 region has the DNA TGTGCAAGTCGCTTGGCGAATCGTCGGCGGGGGACCTATGGCTACACCTTC. Its translation is CASRLANRRRGTYGYTF.